A single TCR beta chain is shown here with its context. As yet, its antigen is unknown. The read ends 3 residues shy of where the CDR3 ends; the end is completed using the germline J gene. The source of the sample is a study of T cells in women clearing cervical HPV infection. Looking at the study overall: Cases were women with histologically confirmed HPV16-related CIN3 or worse, including a couple of invasive cancers. Notes on the study in general: TRBV6-7 relative abundance averaged roughly 0.099% in cases and 0.15% to 0.2% in controls.

Only in-frame clones appear in the TCRdb table, and some are missing; sequencing was by immunoSEQ multiplex PCR. This sample lists tens of thousands of clones; its ten largest clones have 2.5% to 3.5%. With 1 base removed from V and 5 bases from J, the gap between germline ends came to 9 bases. The CDR3 is 15 amino acids. Germline V gives CDR1 LNHDA, CDR2 SQIVND (reference sequence). This sequence originates from a woman between 18 and 70 years old with a cervical HPV16 infection that either progressed to CIN3+ or cleared (not recorded which). The rearrangement joins TRBV19 to TRBJ1-6; TRBD1 might be the D (5 bases). Sequencing used blood buffy coat. The part of the CDR3 DNA that was read is TGTGCCAGTAGTATAGCGGGACTGAATAATTCACCC. This gives the protein CASSIAGLNNSP. The CDR3 in its entirety is CASSIAGLNNSPLHF.